This TCR beta chain came from a study of molecular identifiers for immune sequencing clone quantification. About this clonotype itself: What it binds is not known.

As CD8+CD4-CCR7+CD45RA+ cells, naive CD8 T cells were sorted. The V gene lost 7 bases and the J gene lost 0 bases, with 16 bases spanning the gap. In germline, CDR1 is MNHEY, CDR2 SMNVEV (reference sequence). This CDR3 spans 15 amino acids. Listed TCR primers and previously described methods were used for bulk TCR libraries. MiXCR was run by TCRdb on the PCR reads, yielding one entry per CDR3 protein. The sample carries around 460,000 distinct CDR3 sequences, about a quarter recorded once. General study points: Spiked Jurkat TCR RNA from one cell was reportedly detectable among about 910,000 naive cells. Clones that had above 20 RNA copies took up over 97% of effector molecules but under 1% in naive cells.

The specimen sequenced was naive CD8+ T cells from blood, with Jurkat cell RNA spiked in. Subset given: FACS-sorted CD8+CD4-CCR7+CD45RA+ naive T cells. The origin of this receptor is a human donor in good health. Some libraries in this study had Jurkat cell RNA spiked in. This sequence joins TRBV27 and TRBJ2-7; D perhaps matches TRBD2 (5 bases). The CDR3 sequence: CASTSLEALSYEQYF. Written as DNA, the CDR3 is TGTGCCAGCACCTCGCTGGAGGCGCTCTCCTACGAGCAGTACTTC.